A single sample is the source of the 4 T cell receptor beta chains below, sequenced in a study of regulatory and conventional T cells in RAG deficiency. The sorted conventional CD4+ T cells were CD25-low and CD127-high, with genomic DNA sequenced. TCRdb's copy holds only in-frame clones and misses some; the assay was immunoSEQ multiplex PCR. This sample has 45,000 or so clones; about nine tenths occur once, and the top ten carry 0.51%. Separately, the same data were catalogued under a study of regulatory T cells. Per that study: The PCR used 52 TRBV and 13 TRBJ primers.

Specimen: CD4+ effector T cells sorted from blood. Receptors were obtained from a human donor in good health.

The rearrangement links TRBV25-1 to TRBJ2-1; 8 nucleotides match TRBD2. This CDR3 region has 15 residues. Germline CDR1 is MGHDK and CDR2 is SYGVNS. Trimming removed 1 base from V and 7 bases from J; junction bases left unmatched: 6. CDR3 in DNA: TGTGCCAGCAGTGAATCAAGCGGGAGTATGAATGAGCAGTTCTTC. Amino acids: CASSESSGSMNEQFF.

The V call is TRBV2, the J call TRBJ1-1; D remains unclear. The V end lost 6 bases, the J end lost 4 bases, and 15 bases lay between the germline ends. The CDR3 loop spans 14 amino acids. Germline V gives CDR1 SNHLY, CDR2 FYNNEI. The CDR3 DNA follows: TGTGCCAGCAGGGGCTACCTTTTGAGCACTGAAGCTTTCTTT. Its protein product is CASRGYLLSTEAFF.

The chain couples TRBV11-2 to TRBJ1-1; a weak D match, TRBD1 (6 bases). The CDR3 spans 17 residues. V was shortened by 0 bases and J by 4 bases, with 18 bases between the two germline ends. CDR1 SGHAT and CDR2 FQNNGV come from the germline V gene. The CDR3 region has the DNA TGTGCCAGCAGCTTAGATCGTTGGGTCAGGGGTACCACTGAAGCTTTCTTT. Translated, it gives CASSLDRWVRGTTEAFF.

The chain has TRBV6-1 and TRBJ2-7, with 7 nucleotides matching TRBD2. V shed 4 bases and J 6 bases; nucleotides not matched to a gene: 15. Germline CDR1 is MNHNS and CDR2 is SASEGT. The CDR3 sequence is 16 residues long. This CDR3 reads CASSGELTSSRSEQYF. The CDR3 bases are TGTGCCAGCAGTGGGGAACTGACTAGCTCTAGGAGCGAGCAGTACTTC.